This is a list of T cell receptor beta chains from one sample in a study of blood T cell repertoires in COVID-19. Sequencing was performed with immunoSEQ multiplex PCR; in TCRdb, only in-frame clones are kept and a portion is missing. This sample has around 60,000 clones, with 88% found just once. Material for sequencing was peripheral blood. These receptors all come from a man between 65 and 85 years old with acute or convalescent COVID-19. The CDR3 runs from the conserved cysteine through the conserved F or W. D genes are given only for firm matches. Some rows have no size entry. The others give once, few or many, or a class for an expanded clone.

v_gene: TRBV2; j_gene: TRBJ2-2; abundance: .; d_gene: TRBD2; CDR3aa: CASSWSGGSNTGELFF; CDR3nt: TGTGCCAGCAGTTGGAGCGGGGGCTCGAACACCGGGGAGCTGTTTTTT
v_gene: TRBV5-5; j_gene: TRBJ2-7; abundance: .; d_gene: .; CDR3aa: CASSLARVASILVYEQYF; CDR3nt: TGTGCCAGCAGCTTGGCCAGGGTCGCCTCGATCCTCGTCTACGAGCAGTACTTC
v_gene: TRBV4-1; j_gene: TRBJ2-3; abundance: .; d_gene: TRBD2; CDR3aa: CASSQQRGGGNTQYF; CDR3nt: TGCGCCAGCAGCCAACAGCGGGGGGGCGGGAATACGCAGTATTTT
v_gene: TRBV6-2/TRBV6-3; j_gene: TRBJ2-5; abundance: .; d_gene: TRBD2; CDR3aa: CASSRTSGGPYF; CDR3nt: TGTGCCAGCAGCCGAACTAGCGGGGGGCCGTACTTC
v_gene: TRBV7-9; j_gene: TRBJ2-4; abundance: .; d_gene: .; CDR3aa: CASRYLGSGDTKNIQYF; CDR3nt: TGTGCCAGCAGGTACCTCGGTTCCGGGGATACCAAAAACATTCAGTACTTC
v_gene: TRBV27; j_gene: TRBJ2-7; abundance: .; d_gene: .; CDR3aa: CASSSAYSNEQYF; CDR3nt: TGTGCCAGCAGTTCTGCCTATTCCAACGAGCAGTACTTC
v_gene: TRBV7-8; j_gene: TRBJ2-2; abundance: once; d_gene: TRBD2; CDR3aa: CASSLSLSGGATGELFF; CDR3nt: TGTGCCAGCAGCTTATCCCTAAGCGGGGGGGCCACCGGGGAGCTGTTTTTT
v_gene: TRBV6-2/TRBV6-3; j_gene: TRBJ2-7; abundance: .; d_gene: TRBD1; CDR3aa: CASSYSGQGGYEQYF; CDR3nt: TGTGCCAGCAGTTATTCGGGACAGGGGGGCTACGAGCAGTACTTC
v_gene: TRBV19; j_gene: TRBJ1-3; abundance: .; d_gene: TRBD1; CDR3aa: CASRRQGSGNTIYF; CDR3nt: TGTGCCAGTAGAAGACAGGGCTCTGGAAACACCATATATTTT
v_gene: TRBV19; j_gene: TRBJ2-4; abundance: .; d_gene: TRBD2; CDR3aa: CASRPGGTRKNIQYF; CDR3nt: TGTGCCAGTAGGCCCGGGGGGACGAGGAAAAACATTCAGTACTTC
v_gene: TRBV18; j_gene: TRBJ2-3; abundance: .; d_gene: .; CDR3aa: CASSPEGNTDTQYF; CDR3nt: TGTGCCAGCTCACCCGAGGGAAACACAGATACGCAGTATTTT
v_gene: TRBV11-2; j_gene: TRBJ1-6; abundance: .; d_gene: .; CDR3aa: CASSYGQLHSPLHF; CDR3nt: TGTGCCAGCAGCTACGGACAGTTACATTCACCCCTCCACTTT
v_gene: TRBV27; j_gene: TRBJ1-6; abundance: .; d_gene: TRBD1; CDR3aa: CASSSFIRDRGGPLHF; CDR3nt: TGTGCCAGCAGTTCATTCATCCGGGACAGGGGAGGGCCCCTCCACTTT
v_gene: TRBV6-5; j_gene: TRBJ2-5; abundance: .; d_gene: TRBD1; CDR3aa: CASRSPTGQKETQYF; CDR3nt: TGTGCCAGCAGATCCCCTACGGGACAGAAAGAGACCCAGTACTTC
v_gene: TRBV19; j_gene: TRBJ1-2; abundance: .; d_gene: .; CDR3aa: CASSIGQHNYGYTF; CDR3nt: TGTGCCAGTAGTATAGGACAGCATAACTATGGCTACACCTTC
v_gene: TRBV19; j_gene: TRBJ1-3; abundance: .; d_gene: .; CDR3aa: CASSMRDSGNTIYF; CDR3nt: TGTGCCAGTAGTATGAGGGACTCTGGAAACACCATATATTTT
v_gene: TRBV19; j_gene: TRBJ1-5; abundance: .; d_gene: .; CDR3aa: CASSSGAQPQHF; CDR3nt: TGTGCCAGTAGTAGCGGGGCTCAGCCCCAGCATTTT
v_gene: TRBV11-2; j_gene: TRBJ1-1; abundance: .; d_gene: .; CDR3aa: CASSPRRVNTEAFF; CDR3nt: TGTGCCAGCAGCCCGAGAAGAGTAAACACTGAAGCTTTCTTT
v_gene: TRBV18; j_gene: TRBJ1-2; abundance: .; d_gene: .; CDR3aa: CASSPDRDIYGYTF; CDR3nt: TGTGCCAGCTCACCGGACAGAGATATTTATGGCTACACCTTC
v_gene: TRBV7-2; j_gene: TRBJ2-5; abundance: .; d_gene: .; CDR3aa: CASSLQSRETQYF; CDR3nt: TGTGCCAGCAGCTTACAAAGCCGGGAGACCCAGTACTTC
v_gene: TRBV28; j_gene: TRBJ2-3; abundance: few; d_gene: TRBD2; CDR3aa: CASSLGSGGPGYTQYF; CDR3nt: TGTGCCAGCAGTTTAGGGAGCGGGGGCCCCGGATACACGCAGTATTTT
v_gene: TRBV19; j_gene: TRBJ1-5; abundance: .; d_gene: .; CDR3aa: CASSTGGPQHF; CDR3nt: TGTGCCAGTAGTACCGGGGGGCCCCAGCATTTT
v_gene: TRBV2; j_gene: TRBJ2-2; abundance: .; d_gene: TRBD2; CDR3aa: CASSVLRQQRGTGELFF; CDR3nt: TGTGCCAGCAGTGTTTTAAGACAGCAGCGGGGCACCGGGGAGCTGTTTTTT
v_gene: TRBV6-2/TRBV6-3; j_gene: TRBJ2-7; abundance: .; d_gene: .; CDR3aa: CASSLSGIYEQYF; CDR3nt: TGTGCCAGCAGTCTTTCAGGGATCTACGAGCAGTACTTC
v_gene: TRBV20-1; j_gene: TRBJ2-7; abundance: .; d_gene: TRBD1; CDR3aa: CSASGQGYEQYF; CDR3nt: TGCAGTGCTAGTGGACAGGGATACGAGCAGTACTTC
v_gene: TRBV6-5; j_gene: TRBJ1-4; abundance: .; d_gene: .; CDR3aa: CASSYSTGWREKLFF; CDR3nt: TGTGCCAGCAGTTACTCAACAGGGTGGAGGGAAAAACTGTTTTTT
v_gene: TRBV6-1; j_gene: TRBJ1-3; abundance: .; d_gene: .; CDR3aa: CASSESGRAFSGNTIYF; CDR3nt: TGTGCCAGCAGTGAAAGTGGCAGGGCCTTCTCTGGAAACACCATATATTTT
v_gene: TRBV19; j_gene: TRBJ2-7; abundance: .; d_gene: TRBD1; CDR3aa: CASRKGTGTFYEQYF; CDR3nt: TGTGCCAGTAGGAAGGGGACAGGGACATTCTACGAGCAGTACTTC
v_gene: TRBV10-2; j_gene: TRBJ1-2; abundance: once; d_gene: .; CDR3aa: CASSERDIRTNYGYTF; CDR3nt: TGCGCCAGCAGTGAGAGGGACATCCGGACTAACTATGGCTACACCTTC